This entry describes one T cell receptor beta chain. What it binds is not known. Several immunoSEQ plates received, in even portions, the genomic DNA of each subset. The authors' processing: Without quality scores, immunoSEQ junctional reads could not be filtered like full-length reads. This table comes from immunoSEQ multiplex PCR, and its TCRdb copy is limited to in-frame clones, with some not included. V and J calls plus clone size are reproduced from that table; the DNA served to infer D and trimming. The repertoire holds just over 2,000,000 clones, over 85% seen once, with 0.13% in the top ten. This sample is part of a study of shared clonotypes between healthy human individuals. Study outcomes and limitations: Owing to a small donor count, the genetic and exposure-history diversity represented was limited.

Germline CDR1 LGHNA, CDR2 YSLEER. This CDR3 is built from 13 residues. Trimming removed 4 bases from V and 2 bases from J, with 8 bases in between. What was sequenced was naive CD4+ T cells sorted from blood. Indicated subset: CD45RA+ positively selected. The TCR comes from a man between 18 and 35 years old in good health. This chain links TRBV4-3 with TRBJ1-1, with TRBD1 as a possible D gene (5 bases). CDR3 protein: CASSPGGNTEAFF. DNA for the CDR3: TGCGCCAGCAGCCCCGGGGGAAACACTGAAGCTTTCTTT.